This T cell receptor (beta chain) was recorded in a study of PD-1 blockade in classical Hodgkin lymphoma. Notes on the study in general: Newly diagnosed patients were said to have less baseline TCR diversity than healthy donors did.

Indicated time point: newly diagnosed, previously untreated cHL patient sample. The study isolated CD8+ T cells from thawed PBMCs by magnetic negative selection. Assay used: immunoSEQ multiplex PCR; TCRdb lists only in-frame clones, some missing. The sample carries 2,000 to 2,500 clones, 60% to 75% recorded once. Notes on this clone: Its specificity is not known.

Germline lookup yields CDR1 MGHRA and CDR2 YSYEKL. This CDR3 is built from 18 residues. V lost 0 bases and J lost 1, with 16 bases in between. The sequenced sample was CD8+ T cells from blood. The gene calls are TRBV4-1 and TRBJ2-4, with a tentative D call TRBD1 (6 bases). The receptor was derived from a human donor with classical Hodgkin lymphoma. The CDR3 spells CASSQDQGLSGAKNIQYF. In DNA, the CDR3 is TGCGCCAGCAGCCAAGATCAGGGGCTGAGTGGGGCCAAAAACATTCAGTACTTC.